The rows below give T cell receptor beta chains drawn from one sample of a study of Tregs in tolerant kidney transplant recipients. This table comes from immunoSEQ multiplex PCR, and its TCRdb copy is limited to in-frame clones, with some not included. This table holds some 66,000 clones, over 85% found once. Sequencing used CD8+ T cells from blood, obtained before the transplant. Every receptor here comes from a human donor who received a combined kidney and bone marrow transplant. CDR3s leave out the opening cysteine and the closing phenylalanine or tryptophan.

>TRBV7-3|TRBJ2-2
ASSFQAGTGELF
>TRBV4-1|TRBJ1-5
ASSQDHGGQGETSNQPQH
>TRBV19|TRBJ1-6
ASRSMEGGNSPLH
>TRBV30|TRBJ2-7
AWTPGRGIYEQY
>TRBV18|TRBJ2-2
ASSPSSGSGTGELF
>TRBV19|TRBJ1-1
ASSIMSVNTEAF
>TRBV9|TRBJ2-7
ASSPPASGVVVEQY
>TRBV20-1|TRBJ1-2
SLRANYGYT
>TRBV19|TRBJ2-1
ASSHQGLYNEQF
>TRBV9|TRBJ2-5
ASSSRGAVALETQY
>TRBV5-8|TRBJ2-2
ASSLEAAGGSAGELF
>TRBV9|TRBJ1-2
ASSVAITAANYGYT
>TRBV25-1|TRBJ1-5
ASSGDNNQPQH
>TRBV29-1|TRBJ1-5
SVEDPRGSQPQH
>TRBV29-1|TRBJ2-1
SVLAGGRNNEQF
>TRBV19|TRBJ2-7
ASKPLAGAAEQY
>TRBV2|TRBJ2-2
ASRSGGHTGELF
>TRBV5-6|TRBJ2-2
ASSFPGQPGGTGELF
>TRBV11-2|TRBJ2-7
ASSLGTGGSYEQY
>TRBV7-6|TRBJ1-2
ASSPGHPYGYT
>TRBV5-6|TRBJ2-7
ASSLGTRAYEQY
>TRBV23-1|TRBJ2-2
ASADPQGIFGTGELF
>TRBV7-9|TRBJ1-1
ASSLGQGNTEAF
>TRBV7-2|TRBJ2-3
ASRFGGTELTDTQY
>TRBV4-3|NA
ASSQEKSSYEQY
>TRBV7-8|TRBJ1-2
ASSLTGQGTYGYT
>TRBV28|TRBJ2-3
ASSWADTQY
>TRBV7-2|TRBJ2-1
ASSFIWTSLSEQF
>TRBV2|TRBJ2-1
ASSGSLASLYEQF
>TRBV4-3|TRBJ1-6
ASSQDRYNSPLH
>TRBV4-1|TRBJ2-3
ASSPSGTDTQY
>TRBV6-4|TRBJ2-1
ASSESSGGNNEQF
>TRBV5-6|TRBJ2-6
ASSALTGFGANVLT
>TRBV6-4|NA
ASSDSGGGLPNYEQY
>TRBV5-6|TRBJ1-2
ASTRTNYGYT
>TRBV4-3|TRBJ2-7
ASSQTSLGSYEQY
>TRBV29-1|TRBJ2-2
SVETSPYTGELF
>TRBV11-3|TRBJ2-2
ASRGLAGANTGELF
>TRBV7-6|TRBJ2-1
ASSLGGGAYYNEQF